These 7 T cell receptor beta chains were all obtained from the same sample, sequenced in a study of T cell responses to AZD1222 COVID-19 vaccine. The assay was immunoSEQ multiplex PCR, and TCRdb's table has in-frame clones only and misses some. Counted here are approximately 110,000 clones, around 90% occurring once; the ten biggest clones make up about 1.2%. Sequenced material: peripheral blood, taken on day 0 of AZD1222 vaccination. The receptors originated from an adult in good health.

The chain uses TRBV5-1 and TRBJ2-3, with 8 bases lining up with TRBD2. CDR1 SGHRS and CDR2 YFSETQ come from the germline V gene. The CDR3 is 16 amino acids. V lost 5 bases to trimming and J lost 6 bases; unmatched junction nucleotides: 14. The CDR3 region has the DNA TGCGCCAGCAGTTTTTTGAGCGGGGGCCCTACGGATACGCAGTATTTT. Translated, it gives CASSFLSGGPTDTQYF.

The gene calls are TRBV3-1 (or the pseudogene TRBV3-2) and TRBJ2-7; D perhaps matches TRBD2 (5 bases). CDR1 is LGHDT, CDR2 YNNKEL, per germline (reference sequence). The CDR3 covers 17 residues. V was shortened by 1 base and J by 2 bases, with 18 bases between the two germline ends. CDR3 bases: TGTGCCAGCAGCCAAGGGGAAATTGGAGGTCAAACCTACGAGCAGTACTTC. It yields the protein CASSQGEIGGQTYEQYF.

This clone was detected only once. The chain combines TRBV25-1 with TRBJ2-7; tentative D call: TRBD2 (5 bases). The CDR3 is 14 amino acids. Germline V lookup: CDR1 MGHDK, CDR2 SYGVNS. Trimming removed 4 bases from V and 6 bases from J, with 16 bases in between. CDR3 amino acids: CASSGGGAGSEQYF. CDR3 nucleotides: TGTGCCAGCAGTGGCGGTGGTGCGGGTTCCGAGCAGTACTTC.

The rearrangement joins TRBV10-2 to TRBJ2-7; D call uncertain. V was cut by 2 bases and J by 3 bases, with 8 bases left in between. The CDR3 loop spans 13 amino acids. CDR1 WSHSY and CDR2 SAAADI come from the germline V gene. The CDR3 here is CASSEGSNYEQYF. The CDR3 coding sequence is TGCGCCAGCAGTGAGGGGTCGAACTACGAGCAGTACTTC.

This clone was found once. This chain links TRBV30 with TRBJ1-5; 7 positions match TRBD1. CDR3 length: 16 amino acids. CDR1 and CDR2 from the germline V gene are GTSNPN and SVGIG (reference sequence). V lost 3 bases and J lost 7; bases outside the gene matches: 15. The CDR3 region is CAWSVGQFLREQPQHF. The CDR3 DNA follows: TGTGCCTGGAGCGTGGGACAGTTTCTGAGGGAACAGCCCCAGCATTTT.

The J gene is TRBJ2-5, the V gene TRBV7-2, with D unresolved. The germline V and J ends were trimmed by 1 base and 6 bases, with 6 bases remaining between them. The CDR3 sequence is 12 residues long. Germline-derived CDR1 and CDR2 are SGHTA and FQGNSA. The CDR3 protein is CASSLDRKTQYF. CDR3 DNA: TGTGCCAGCAGCTTAGATCGGAAGACCCAGTACTTC.

The CDR3, as DNA: TGTGCCAGCGAACAGAGTGTCGAGACTGAAGCTTTCTTT. Encoded protein: CASEQSVETEAFF. The rearrangement links TRBV7-9 to TRBJ1-1; D remains unclear. CDR1 is SEHNR and CDR2 is FQNEAQ in the germline V gene (reference sequence). The CDR3 loop spans 13 amino acids. Trimming removed 8 bases at V and 5 bases at J, with 15 bases between.